This T cell receptor beta chain was found in a study of blood T cell repertoires in COVID-19. Trimming left V 6 bases short and J 0 bases short, with 21 bases between. The CDR3 has 18 amino acids. Germline V lookup: CDR1 PRHDT, CDR2 FYEKMQ (reference sequence). This study enrolled people aged roughly 18 to 100 from approximately 24 US geographic areas. Original data processing: Reference gene primer amplification gave nucleated cell count estimates. TCRdb keeps only in-frame clones here, not all; method: immunoSEQ multiplex PCR. That table gives V, J and clone size, and the DNA gave D and trimming. Of a few hundred thousand clones in the sample, approximately 83% were seen once.

This sequence was found in a woman aged 30 to 39 who had recovered from COVID-19. The V gene is TRBV13, the J gene TRBJ1-3, with a possible D match to TRBD1 (5 bases). Sequencing used PBMCs or T cells enriched from blood (not recorded which). CDR3 nucleotide sequence: TGTGCCAGCAGTTTAACGGTGAAGCGCGGGGCCTCTGGAAACACCATATATTTT. Its protein is CASSLTVKRGASGNTIYF.